The 21 T cell receptor beta chains below come from one sample, sequenced in a study of blood T cell repertoires in COVID-19. TCRdb keeps only in-frame clones here, not all; method: immunoSEQ multiplex PCR. The repertoire consists of under 80,000 clones, with about 89% occurring once and the leading ten covering 14%. The sample comprised peripheral blood. All receptors come from a man in his 70s with active or convalescent COVID-19.

V is TRBV30 and J is TRBJ2-2, with D possibly matching TRBD2 (5 bases). V was cut by 3 bases and J by 5 bases, with 10 bases left in between. CDR3 length: 13 amino acids. The germline CDR1 and CDR2 sequences are GTSNPN and SVGIG (reference sequence). The chain's CDR3 is CAWSEGATGELFF. CDR3 bases: TGTGCCTGGAGCGAGGGAGCGACCGGGGAGCTGTTTTTT.

This clone came up once. This chain joins TRBV6-5 and TRBJ2-1; TRBD2 matches at 8 bases. Germline-derived CDR1 and CDR2 are MNHEY and SVGAGI. V shed 7 bases and J 2 bases; nucleotides not matched to a gene: 7. The CDR3 runs 15 residues. The CDR3 DNA reads as TGTGCCAGCATCGGAGTAGCGGGACCCTACAATGAGCAGTTCTTC. Residues: CASIGVAGPYNEQFF.

V is TRBV2 and J is TRBJ2-5; TRBD1 aligns across 8 bases. Germline V gene lookup returns CDR1 SNHLY and CDR2 FYNNEI. The CDR3 extends over 15 amino acids. The V gene end was trimmed by 6 bases and the J gene end by 5 bases; junction bases not matched to a gene: 11. Here the CDR3 DNA reads TGTGCCAGCAGAGGACAGGGTTTGAGAGAGGAGACCCAGTACTTC. Residues: CASRGQGLREETQYF.

The V call is TRBV10-3, the J call TRBJ2-7, with 7 positions matching TRBD2. Germline CDR1 ENHRY, CDR2 SYGVKD. Unmatched junction bases numbered 10, after V lost 2 bases and J lost 0 bases. The CDR3 has 17 amino acids. The CDR3 nucleotides read TGTGCCATCAGTGAGGGACTAGGAGCTAGAAGCTCCTACGAGCAGTACTTC. Its translation is CAISEGLGARSSYEQYF.

The V gene is TRBV5-5, the J gene TRBJ1-1, with TRBD1 matching 10 bases. Germline CDR1 SGHKS, CDR2 YYEKEE (reference sequence). The CDR3 spans 18 residues. Trimming took 2 bases from V and 1 from J; bases not matched to a gene: 11. The CDR3 DNA sequence: TGTGCCAGCAGCTTAAGGGAGACAGGGGGCTATCGGAACACTGAAGCTTTCTTT. Translated: CASSLRETGGYRNTEAFF.

The chain carries TRBV7-2 and TRBJ1-1, with TRBD1 as a possible D gene (5 bases). The length of the CDR3 is 17 residues. CDR1 is SGHTA and CDR2 is FQGNSA in the germline V gene. The V end was cut by 0 bases, the J end by 0 bases, with 14 bases between. The CDR3: CASSLASTRGMNTEAFF. Written as DNA, the CDR3 is TGTGCCAGCAGCTTAGCGTCGACAAGGGGAATGAACACTGAAGCTTTCTTT.

The J gene is TRBJ1-3, the V gene TRBV5-1; D gene ambiguous. CDR1 and CDR2 (germline): SGHRS, YFSETQ. The CDR3 consists of 15 residues. The germline V and J ends were trimmed by 0 bases and 3 bases, with 10 bases remaining between them. The CDR3, as DNA: TGCGCCAGCAGCTTGGGGACTCAGATTGGAAACACCATATATTTT. It specifies CASSLGTQIGNTIYF.

V gene TRBV14 combines with J gene TRBJ2-3, with D possibly matching TRBD2 (5 bases). The CDR3 loop spans 16 amino acids. The germline CDR1 and CDR2 sequences are SGHDN and FVKESK. V lost 4 bases, J lost 1 base, and 15 bases lay in between. This CDR3 is CASSPVGGRGTDTQYF. The DNA for the CDR3 is TGTGCCAGCAGCCCCGTAGGTGGGAGAGGCACAGATACGCAGTATTTT.

The DNA of the CDR3 is TGTGCCAGTAGTATTACAATAGCGATTAACTATGGCTACACCTTC. Its protein product is CASSITIAINYGYTF. V gene TRBV19 combines with J gene TRBJ1-2; D remains unclear. Trimming shortened V by 3 bases and J by 1 base, and 12 bases separated the two germline ends. This CDR3 comprises 15 residues. Germline V CDR1 and CDR2: LNHDA, SQIVND (reference sequence).

The rearrangement joins TRBV5-6 to TRBJ1-6; D possibly corresponds to TRBD1 (6 bases). Trimming pared 0 bases from V and 9 bases from J, leaving 16 bases between. CDR3 length equals 16 residues. CDR1 SGHDT and CDR2 YYEEEE come from the germline V gene. CDR3 in amino acids: CASSLAAGARVSPLHF. The CDR3 DNA reads TGTGCCAGCAGCTTGGCGGCGGGGGCACGGGTTTCACCCCTCCACTTT.

The chain employs TRBV7-9 and TRBJ2-3; perhaps TRBD2 as D (6 bases). V lost 5 bases, J lost 1 base, and 10 bases lay in between. The CDR3 is 14 amino acids. Germline assignment: CDR1 SEHNR and CDR2 FQNEAQ (reference sequence). In DNA, the CDR3 is TGTGCCAGCAGCCGGAGGGGAGGCACAGATACGCAGTATTTT. Its translation is CASSRRGGTDTQYF.

J is TRBJ2-3 and V is TRBV6-1, with D possibly being TRBD2 (6 bases). This CDR3 region has 19 residues. Germline CDR1 and CDR2: MNHNS and SASEGT. Trimming shortened V by 4 bases and J by 5 bases, and 28 bases separated the two germline ends. CDR3 protein: CASSGSQWEAGSRGDTQYF. CDR3 sequence (DNA): TGTGCCAGCAGTGGCTCCCAGTGGGAAGCGGGCTCAAGGGGAGATACGCAGTATTTT.

This sequence joins TRBV7-9 and TRBJ1-5, with a tentative D call TRBD1 (5 bases). The germline V gene has CDR1 SEHNR and CDR2 FQNEAQ (reference sequence). The V end was cut by 1 base, the J end by 2 bases, with 9 bases between. The CDR3 spans 15 residues. The CDR3 sequence is CASSLGAGGNQPQHF. The DNA for the CDR3 is TGTGCCAGCAGCTTAGGCGCGGGGGGCAATCAGCCCCAGCATTTT.

This chain joins TRBV3-1 (or the pseudogene TRBV3-2) and TRBJ2-7; TRBD2 aligns across 13 bases. The CDR3 has 18 amino acids. Germline loops: CDR1 LGHDT, CDR2 YNNKEL (reference sequence). The trim removed 4 bases at V and 4 bases at J, leaving 13 bases unmatched. The CDR3 loop reads CASSPPILAGGLYYEQYF. The CDR3 DNA reads as TGTGCCAGCAGCCCCCCGATACTAGCGGGAGGGCTGTATTACGAGCAGTACTTC.

This CDR3 reads CASRGGGLGEQYF. The DNA of the CDR3 is TGTGCCAGCAGAGGCGGGGGGCTCGGCGAGCAGTACTTC. V is TRBV2 and J is TRBJ2-7; 8 bases are a match to TRBD2. V shed 6 bases, J shed 6 bases, and the junction held 7 bases outside the gene matches. The germline CDR1 and CDR2 sequences are SNHLY and FYNNEI. The CDR3 has 13 residues.

This chain uses TRBV7-3 with TRBJ2-5; D possibly corresponds to TRBD2 (5 bases). V lost 2 bases and J lost 4, with 14 bases in between. The germline V gene encodes CDR1 SGHTA and CDR2 FQGTGA. The CDR3 has 15 residues. CDR3 amino acids: CASSLSGEYGETQYF. CDR3 DNA: TGTGCCAGCAGCTTATCTGGGGAGTACGGAGAGACCCAGTACTTC.

The CDR3 spells CASRSAGAWGYGYTF. For the CDR3, the DNA is TGTGCCAGCAGGTCGGCAGGGGCGTGGGGCTATGGCTACACCTTC. V usage is TRBV28 and J usage is TRBJ1-2; D may be TRBD1 (6 bases). Germline CDR1 MDHEN, CDR2 SYDVKM. V was clipped by 6 bases and J by 4 bases, with 18 bases between them. The CDR3 has 15 residues.

The V gene is TRBV6-5, the J gene TRBJ2-2; D is unclear. There are 13 residues in the CDR3. Germline V lookup: CDR1 MNHEY, CDR2 SVGAGI. Trimming shortened V by 6 bases and J by 8 bases, and 13 bases separated the two germline ends. The CDR3 is CASSLIAVGELFF. CDR3 in DNA: TGTGCCAGCAGCCTAATAGCTGTAGGGGAGCTGTTTTTT.

J is TRBJ1-4 and V is TRBV15; D is possibly TRBD1 (6 bases). Germline V gene lookup returns CDR1 LNHNV and CDR2 YYDKDF (reference sequence). The CDR3 totals 13 residues. The V end was cut by 5 bases, the J end by 8 bases, with 12 bases between. CDR3 in amino acids: CATSRMTGEKLFF. The CDR3 DNA is TGTGCCACCAGCCGCATGACAGGCGAAAAACTGTTTTTT.

The chain joins TRBV9 to TRBJ2-3; 10 nucleotides agree with TRBD2. The CDR3 spans 15 residues. CDR1 and CDR2 (germline): SGDLS, YYNGEE. V lost 3 bases and J lost 6; bases outside the gene matches: 7. CDR3 nucleotides: TGTGCCAGCAGCGCCGAGCTAGCGGGAGCTGATACGCAGTATTTT. It translates to CASSAELAGADTQYF.

This chain links TRBV5-5 with TRBJ1-2; 10 nucleotides agree with TRBD1. The CDR3 has 16 residues. Per the germline V gene, CDR1 is SGHKS and CDR2 is YYEKEE (reference sequence). With V trimmed by 0 bases and J by 0 bases, 2 bases remained unmatched. The CDR3 reads CASSLDGTGANYGYTF. CDR3 coding DNA: TGTGCCAGCAGCTTGGACGGGACAGGGGCTAACTATGGCTACACCTTC.